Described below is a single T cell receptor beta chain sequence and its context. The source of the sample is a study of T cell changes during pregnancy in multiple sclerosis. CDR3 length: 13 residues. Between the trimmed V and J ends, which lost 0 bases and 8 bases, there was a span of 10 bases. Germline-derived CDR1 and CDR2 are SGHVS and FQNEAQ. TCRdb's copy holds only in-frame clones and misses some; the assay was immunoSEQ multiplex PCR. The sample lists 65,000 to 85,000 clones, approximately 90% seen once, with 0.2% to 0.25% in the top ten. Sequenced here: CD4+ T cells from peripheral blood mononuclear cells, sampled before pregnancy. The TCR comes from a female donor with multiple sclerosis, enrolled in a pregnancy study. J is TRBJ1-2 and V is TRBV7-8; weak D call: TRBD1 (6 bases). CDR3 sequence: CASSLAGQWGYTF. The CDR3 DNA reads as TGTGCCAGCAGCTTAGCCGGACAGTGGGGCTACACCTTC.